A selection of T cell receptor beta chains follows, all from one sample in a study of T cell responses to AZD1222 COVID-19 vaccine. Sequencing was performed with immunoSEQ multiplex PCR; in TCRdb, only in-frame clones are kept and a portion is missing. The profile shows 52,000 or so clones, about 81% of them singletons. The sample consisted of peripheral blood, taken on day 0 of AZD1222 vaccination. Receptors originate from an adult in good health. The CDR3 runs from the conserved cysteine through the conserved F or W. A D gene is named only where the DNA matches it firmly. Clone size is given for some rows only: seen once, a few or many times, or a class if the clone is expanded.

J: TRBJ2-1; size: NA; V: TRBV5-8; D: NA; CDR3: CASSSRRYNEQFF; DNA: TGTGCCAGCAGCTCCCGAAGGTACAATGAGCAGTTCTTC
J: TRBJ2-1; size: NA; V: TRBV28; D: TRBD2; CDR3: CASSLSAGLAGGQTYNEQFF; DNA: TGTGCCAGCAGTTTATCGGCGGGACTAGCGGGAGGCCAGACCTACAATGAGCAGTTCTTC
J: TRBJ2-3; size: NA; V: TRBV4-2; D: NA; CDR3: CASSQDQPSGTDTQYF; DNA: TGTGCCAGCAGCCAAGATCAGCCTAGCGGCACAGATACGCAGTATTTT
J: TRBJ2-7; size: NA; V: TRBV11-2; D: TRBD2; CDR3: CASSPLAGGFGEQYF; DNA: TGTGCCAGCAGCCCCCTAGCGGGAGGGTTTGGGGAGCAGTACTTC
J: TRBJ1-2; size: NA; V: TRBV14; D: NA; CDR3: CASSLKRVYGYTF; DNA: TGTGCCAGCAGCCTCAAGCGAGTCTATGGCTACACCTTC
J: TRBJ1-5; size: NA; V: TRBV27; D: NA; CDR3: CASSYWGNQPQHF; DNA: TGTGCCAGCAGTTATTGGGGAAATCAGCCCCAGCATTTT
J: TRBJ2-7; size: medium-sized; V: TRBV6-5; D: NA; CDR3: CASRRETYEQYF; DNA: TGTGCCAGCAGGCGGGAAACCTACGAGCAGTACTTC
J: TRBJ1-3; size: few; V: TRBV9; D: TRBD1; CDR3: CASSGGGTARGNTIYF; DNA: TGTGCCAGCAGCGGGGGAGGGACAGCCAGGGGAAACACCATATATTTT
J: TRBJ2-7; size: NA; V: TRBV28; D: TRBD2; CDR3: CASSWQGGVYEQYF; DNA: TGTGCCAGCAGTTGGCAGGGAGGGGTCTACGAGCAGTACTTC
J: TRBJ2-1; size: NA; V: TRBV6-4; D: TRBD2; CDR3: CASSVASGSRDEQFF; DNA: TGTGCCAGCAGTGTTGCTAGCGGGAGTAGGGATGAGCAGTTCTTC
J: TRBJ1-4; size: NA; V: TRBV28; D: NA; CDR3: CASSLGTANEKLFF; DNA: TGTGCCAGCAGCCTTGGGACGGCTAATGAAAAACTGTTTTTT
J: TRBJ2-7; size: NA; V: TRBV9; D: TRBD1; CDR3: CASSVAGQGHYEQYF; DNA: TGTGCCAGCAGCGTAGCGGGACAGGGCCACTACGAGCAGTACTTC
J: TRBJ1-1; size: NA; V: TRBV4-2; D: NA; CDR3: CASSQAGQIRLYMNTEAFF; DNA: TGTGCCAGCAGCCAAGCGGGACAAATCCGATTATACATGAACACTGAAGCTTTCTTT
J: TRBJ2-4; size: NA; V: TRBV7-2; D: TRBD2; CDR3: CASSLLGGGRGRAKNIQYF; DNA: TGTGCCAGCAGCTTACTTGGCGGGGGACGGGGTCGGGCCAAAAACATTCAGTACTTC
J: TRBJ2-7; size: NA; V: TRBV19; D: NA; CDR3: CASREGPWVYEQYF; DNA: TGTGCCAGTAGGGAGGGCCCTTGGGTATACGAGCAGTACTTC
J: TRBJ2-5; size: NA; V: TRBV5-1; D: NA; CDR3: CASSFEETQYF; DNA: TGCGCCAGCAGCTTTGAAGAGACCCAGTACTTC
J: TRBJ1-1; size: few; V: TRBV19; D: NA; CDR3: CASSIGGPEAFF; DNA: TGTGCCAGTAGTATAGGGGGGCCTGAAGCTTTCTTT
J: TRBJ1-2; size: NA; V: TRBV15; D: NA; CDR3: CATSRGQNYGYTF; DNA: TGTGCCACCAGCAGAGGGCAGAACTATGGCTACACCTTC
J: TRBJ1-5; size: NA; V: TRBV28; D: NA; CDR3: CASVGGNQPQHF; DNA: TGTGCCAGCGTCGGGGGCAATCAGCCCCAGCATTTT
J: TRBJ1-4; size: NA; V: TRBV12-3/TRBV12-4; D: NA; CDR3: CASSLFRGEKLFF; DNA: TGTGCCAGCAGTTTATTCCGAGGTGAAAAACTGTTTTTT
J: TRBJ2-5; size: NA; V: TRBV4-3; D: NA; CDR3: CASSRTGGVGGMSETQYF; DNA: TGCGCCAGCAGCCGCACCGGGGGCGTGGGAGGGATGAGTGAGACCCAGTACTTC
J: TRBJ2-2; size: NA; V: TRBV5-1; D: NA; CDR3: CASSYGSGANTGELFF; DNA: TGCGCCAGCAGCTACGGTAGCGGTGCGAACACCGGGGAGCTGTTTTTT
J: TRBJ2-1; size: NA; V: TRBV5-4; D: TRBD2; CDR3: CASSAGTGGYNEQFF; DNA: TGTGCCAGCAGCGCCGGGACGGGGGGCTACAATGAGCAGTTCTTC
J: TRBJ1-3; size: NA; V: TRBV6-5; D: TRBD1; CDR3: CASSQGQFGNTIYF; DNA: TGTGCCAGCAGCCAGGGACAGTTTGGAAACACCATATATTTT
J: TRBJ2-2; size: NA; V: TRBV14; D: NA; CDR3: CASSQVWNTGELFF; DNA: TGTGCCAGCAGCCAAGTTTGGAACACCGGGGAGCTGTTTTTT
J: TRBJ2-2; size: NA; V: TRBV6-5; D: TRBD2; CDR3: CASRMGLVGGELFF; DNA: TGTGCCAGCAGGATGGGACTAGTCGGTGGGGAGCTGTTTTTT
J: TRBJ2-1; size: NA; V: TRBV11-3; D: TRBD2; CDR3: CASSLAPGLAGAVSYNEQFF; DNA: TGTGCCAGCAGCTTAGCACCGGGACTAGCGGGAGCGGTCTCCTACAATGAGCAGTTCTTC
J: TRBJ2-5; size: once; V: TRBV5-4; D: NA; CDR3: CASRLTWRAEETQYF; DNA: TGTGCCAGCAGGTTAACCTGGCGGGCCGAGGAGACCCAGTACTTC
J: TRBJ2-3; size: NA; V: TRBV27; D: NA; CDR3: CASSARGTDTQYF; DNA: TGTGCCAGCAGCGCGAGGGGCACAGATACGCAGTATTTT
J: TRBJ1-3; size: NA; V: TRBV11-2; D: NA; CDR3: CASSLDRAGNTIYF; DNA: TGTGCCAGCAGCTTAGACAGGGCTGGAAACACCATATATTTT
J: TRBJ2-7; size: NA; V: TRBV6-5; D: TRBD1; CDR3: CASSYPRTGSSYEQYF; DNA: TGTGCCAGCAGTTACCCACGGACAGGGAGCTCCTACGAGCAGTACTTC
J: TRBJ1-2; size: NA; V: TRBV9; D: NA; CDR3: CASSVGQENYGYTF; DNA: TGTGCCAGCAGCGTAGGGCAGGAAAACTATGGCTACACCTTC
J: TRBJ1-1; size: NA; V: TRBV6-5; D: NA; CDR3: CASSYGTAMNTEAFF; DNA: TGTGCCAGCAGTTACGGGACCGCGATGAACACTGAAGCTTTCTTT
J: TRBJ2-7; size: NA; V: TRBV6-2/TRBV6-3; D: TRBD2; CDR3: CASSSLAGGSYEQYF; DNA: TGTGCCAGCAGTTCCTTAGCGGGAGGCTCCTACGAGCAGTACTTC
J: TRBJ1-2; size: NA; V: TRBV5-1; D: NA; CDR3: CASSSSGDGYTF; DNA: TGCGCCAGCAGCTCGTCGGGGGATGGCTACACCTTC
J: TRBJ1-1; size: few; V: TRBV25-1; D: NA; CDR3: CASSERDISTEAFF; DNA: TGTGCCAGCAGTGAACGGGACATCAGCACTGAAGCTTTCTTT
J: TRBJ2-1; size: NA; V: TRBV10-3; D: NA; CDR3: CAISEGRAGKNEQFF; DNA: TGTGCCATCAGTGAAGGTCGGGCGGGGAAGAATGAGCAGTTCTTC
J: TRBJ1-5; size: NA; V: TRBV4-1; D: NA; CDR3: CASSQRQVTSNQPQHF; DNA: TGCGCCAGCAGCCAAAGACAGGTAACGAGCAATCAGCCCCAGCATTTT
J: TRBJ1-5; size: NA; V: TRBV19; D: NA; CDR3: CASSPGRSNQPQHF; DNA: TGTGCCAGTAGTCCCGGGAGGAGCAATCAGCCCCAGCATTTT
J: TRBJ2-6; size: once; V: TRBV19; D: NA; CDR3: CASSFRDGGMSGANVLTF; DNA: TGTGCCAGTAGTTTCCGGGACGGGGGTATGTCTGGGGCCAACGTCCTGACTTTC
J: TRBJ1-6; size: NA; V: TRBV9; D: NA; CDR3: CASSVGADYPLHF; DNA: TGTGCCAGCAGCGTAGGGGCAGATTATCCCCTCCACTTT
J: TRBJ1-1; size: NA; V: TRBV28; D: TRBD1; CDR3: CASRSQGAGTEAFF; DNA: TGTGCCAGCCGCAGCCAGGGGGCCGGGACTGAAGCTTTCTTT
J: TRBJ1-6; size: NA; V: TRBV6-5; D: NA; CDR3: CASRTVGDSPLHF; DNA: TGTGCCAGCAGGACCGTTGGGGATTCACCCCTCCACTTT
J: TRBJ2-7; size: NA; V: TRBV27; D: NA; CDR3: CASSRGSGYEQYF; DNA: TGTGCCAGCAGTCGAGGGAGCGGCTACGAGCAGTACTTC
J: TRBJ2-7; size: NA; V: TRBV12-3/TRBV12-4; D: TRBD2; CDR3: CASRTSGSYEQYF; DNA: TGTGCCAGCAGGACTAGCGGATCCTACGAGCAGTACTTC
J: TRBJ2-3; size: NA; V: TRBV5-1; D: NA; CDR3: CASSLGQPTDTQYF; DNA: TGCGCCAGCAGCTTGGGGCAGCCCACAGATACGCAGTATTTT
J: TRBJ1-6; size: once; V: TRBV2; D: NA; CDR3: CASGDGNSPLHF; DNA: TGTGCCAGCGGGGACGGGAATTCACCCCTCCACTTT
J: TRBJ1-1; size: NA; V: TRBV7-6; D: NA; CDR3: CASSPEVGVGTEAFF; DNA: TGTGCCAGCAGCCCCGAAGTGGGCGTGGGGACTGAAGCTTTCTTT
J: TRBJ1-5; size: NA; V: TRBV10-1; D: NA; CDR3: CASSPGTSQPQHF; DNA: TGCGCCAGCAGTCCCGGGACTTCTCAGCCCCAGCATTTT
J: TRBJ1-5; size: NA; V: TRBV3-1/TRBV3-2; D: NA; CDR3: CASSQDRYQPQHF; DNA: TGTGCCAGCAGCCAAGATCGGTATCAGCCCCAGCATTTT
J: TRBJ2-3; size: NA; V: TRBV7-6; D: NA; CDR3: CASSRVPSTDTQYF; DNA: TGTGCCAGCAGTCGCGTTCCCTCCACAGATACGCAGTATTTT
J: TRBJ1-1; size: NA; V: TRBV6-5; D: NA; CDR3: CASSYSRGEAFF; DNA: TGTGCCAGCAGTTACAGCAGGGGCGAAGCTTTCTTT